The 15 T cell receptor beta chains presented below share a single source sample, sequenced in a study of shared clonotypes between healthy human individuals. Sequenced by immunoSEQ multiplex PCR; TCRdb stores in-frame clones only, minus some. The repertoire has about 490,000 clones, approximately 79% of them found once; the top ten carry more than 10%. The specimen sequenced was PBMCs. The source of these receptors is a middle-aged woman in good health. Some clones in this sample may be carry-over from other donors' samples.

J is TRBJ1-1 and V is TRBV9, with D tentatively TRBD1 (5 bases). V was trimmed by 4 bases and J by 5 bases, leaving 15 bases between them. CDR1 and CDR2 (germline): SGDLS, YYNGEE. This CDR3 is built from 14 residues. This chain's CDR3 is CASSKTQGITEAFF. CDR3 bases: TGTGCCAGCAGCAAGACCCAGGGTATAACTGAAGCTTTCTTT.

The chain combines TRBV9 with TRBJ2-1; TRBD1 agrees at 7 bases. CDR1 is SGDLS and CDR2 is YYNGEE in the germline V gene. The CDR3 totals 12 residues. V was pared by 3 bases and J by 8 bases, with 2 bases of the junction left unmatched. The CDR3 protein is CASSADRDEQFF. Here the CDR3 DNA reads TGTGCCAGCAGCGCAGACAGGGATGAGCAGTTCTTC.

V usage is TRBV5-5 and J usage is TRBJ1-2, with D maybe TRBD1 (6 bases). From germline, CDR1 is SGHKS and CDR2 YYEKEE (reference sequence). The CDR3 extends over 16 amino acids. V was shortened by 4 bases and J by 2 bases, with 18 bases between the two germline ends. The CDR3 region has the DNA TGTGCCAGCAGCCCCCAGGGGAGTCAACCCAACTATGGCTACACCTTC. Amino acids: CASSPQGSQPNYGYTF.

This clone occurred once. The CDR3 is CASSGWDSLMGYTF. CDR3 DNA sequence: TGTGCCAGCAGCGGCTGGGACAGTCTCATGGGCTACACCTTC. This chain joins TRBV7-2 and TRBJ1-2, with 7 positions matching TRBD1. V shed 5 bases, J shed 8 bases, and the junction held 11 bases outside the gene matches. Germline V CDR1 and CDR2: SGHTA, FQGNSA. This CDR3 has 14 amino acids.

The rearrangement links TRBV28 to TRBJ1-2; possibly TRBD1 for D (6 bases). V lost 3 bases to trimming and J lost 8 bases, with 13 bases between them. The CDR3 has 13 amino acids. Germline-derived CDR1 and CDR2 are MDHEN and SYDVKM. CDR3: CASSFNAGVGYTF. CDR3 sequence (DNA): TGTGCCAGCAGTTTCAATGCAGGGGTCGGCTACACCTTC.

J is TRBJ1-5 and V is TRBV5-5; D may be TRBD1 (6 bases). Deletions cut 5 bases from V and 1 base from J, with 10 bases between. The V gene's germline CDR1 is SGHKS and CDR2 YYEKEE (reference sequence). The CDR3 has 14 amino acids. The CDR3 here is CASRPGVSNQPQHF. The CDR3 DNA reads as TGTGCCAGCAGGCCAGGGGTAAGCAATCAGCCCCAGCATTTT.

V usage is TRBV19 and J usage is TRBJ2-1, with D possibly matching TRBD2 (5 bases). The germline V gene has CDR1 LNHDA and CDR2 SQIVND (reference sequence). Trimming took 1 base from V and 8 from J, leaving 12 bases between them. CDR3 length: 14 residues. CDR3 DNA sequence: TGTGCCAGTAGTATAGGCCTAGCTGGGCATGAGCAGTTCTTC. It translates to CASSIGLAGHEQFF.

This clone came up once. The rearrangement links TRBV9 to TRBJ2-7; D unresolved. The length of the CDR3 is 13 residues. V was pared by 0 bases and J by 3 bases, with 7 bases between. Germline assignment: CDR1 SGDLS and CDR2 YYNGEE. CDR3 nucleotides: TGTGCCAGCAGCGTAGGGCAGAACTACGAGCAGTACTTC. This translates into CASSVGQNYEQYF.

The rearrangement joins TRBV5-8 to TRBJ1-5, with D possibly being TRBD1 (6 bases). Trimming left V 4 bases short and J 0 bases short, with 14 bases between. The CDR3 spans 16 residues. CDR1 is SGHTS, CDR2 YDEGEE, per germline. The CDR3 protein is CASSRGGGDSNQPQHF. CDR3 in DNA: TGTGCCAGCAGCCGAGGGGGAGGAGATAGCAATCAGCCCCAGCATTTT.

In the case of this clone: This likely reflects a read error, since a far larger clone is one base away. Distinct nucleotide sequences in the sample also encode this CDR3. Here the CDR3 DNA reads TGTGCCAGCAGCTTAGCGGGTAGCCACACTGAAGCTTTCTTT. This gives the protein CASSLAGSHTEAFF. This rearrangement joins TRBV7-9 to TRBJ1-1, with no clear D. The germline gives CDR1 SEHNR, CDR2 FQNEAQ (reference sequence). V shed 0 bases and J shed 3 bases, with 8 bases lying between them. CDR3 size: 14 residues.

This clone was seen a handful of times. V and J are TRBV10-1 and TRBJ2-2; D is perhaps TRBD2 (5 bases). V was clipped by 5 bases and J by 4 bases, with 14 bases between them. The CDR3 spans 15 residues. Germline V gene data show CDR1 as WNHNN and CDR2 as SYGVQD (reference sequence). This chain's CDR3 is CASSLSYGVTGELFF. The CDR3 DNA sequence: TGCGCCAGCAGTCTAAGTTACGGGGTCACCGGGGAGCTGTTTTTT.

This sequence joins TRBV19 and TRBJ2-7, with 11 nucleotides matching TRBD1. The germline V gene has CDR1 LNHDA and CDR2 SQIVND (reference sequence). The V gene end was trimmed by 4 bases and the J gene end by 6 bases; junction bases not matched to a gene: 2. The CDR3 spans 13 residues. The CDR3 sequence: CASSRTGGAEQYF. The CDR3 DNA follows: TGTGCCAGTAGTAGGACAGGGGGCGCCGAGCAGTACTTC. Drawing the rest from reference TRBV19 and TRBJ2-7, the complete variable domain is DGGITQSPKYLFRKEGQNVTLSCEQNLNHDAMYWYRQDPGQGLRLIYYSQIVNDFQKGDIAEGYSVSREKKESFPLTVTSAQKNPTAFYLCASSRTGGAEQYFGPGTRLTVT.

This chain connects TRBV6-1 to TRBJ1-2; tentative D call: TRBD1 (5 bases). The V end was cut by 8 bases, the J end by 1 base, with 17 bases between. The CDR3 covers 15 residues. The germline V gene encodes CDR1 MNHNS and CDR2 SASEGT. CDR3 loop: CASQSSGLGNYGYTF. The CDR3 nucleotides read TGTGCCAGCCAATCCTCGGGGCTGGGTAACTATGGCTACACCTTC.

A note on this clone: The junction differs from germline at one of its ends, possibly a read error. The chain's CDR3 is CAGSYSSNNQPQHF. The DNA of the CDR3 is TGTGCCGGCAGTTACTCATCAAACAATCAGCCCCAGCATTTT. V usage is TRBV6-6 and J usage is TRBJ1-5; D is unclear. This CDR3 region has 14 residues. In germline, CDR1 is MNHNY, CDR2 SVGAGI (reference sequence).

This chain connects TRBV5-1 to TRBJ2-7, with 9 bases that match TRBD2. The V gene's germline CDR1 is SGHRS and CDR2 YFSETQ. V lost 0 bases to trimming and J lost 2 bases; unmatched junction nucleotides: 3. The CDR3 contains 15 residues. The CDR3 DNA reads as TGCGCCAGCAGCTTGGGACTAGCGGTAGCCTACGAGCAGTACTTC. Its translation: CASSLGLAVAYEQYF.